The rows below give T cell receptor beta chains drawn from one sample of a study of T cell repertoires in cytomegalovirus infection. TCRdb independently ran MiXCR on the reads; one entry per CDR3 protein. The sample contains about 530,000 distinct CDR3 sequences, about a quarter of which appear only once. The source material was PBMCs. The receptors stem from a human donor in good health (CMV status not recorded). Some clones in this sample may be carry-over from other donors' samples. CDR3s include the opening cysteine and the closing phenylalanine or tryptophan. The D gene is left open where the match is weak. Some rows mark clone size as missing; the rest say once, few, many or name a class of expanded clone.

V gene,D gene,clone size,J gene,CDR3 protein,CDR3 DNA
TRBV10-3,TRBD1,few,TRBJ2-1,CAIKSTGANEQFF,TGTGCCATCAAGTCGACAGGGGCCAATGAGCAGTTCTTC
TRBV7-8,.,many,TRBJ2-2,CASSLIWGGPNTGELFF,TGTGCCAGCAGCCTTATCTGGGGCGGGCCGAACACCGGGGAGCTGTTTTTT
TRBV20-1,.,.,TRBJ2-3,CSARDGGSTDTQYF,TGCAGTGCTAGAGACGGGGGCAGCACAGATACGCAGTATTTT
TRBV12-3/TRBV12-4,TRBD1,.,TRBJ1-3,CASSVGTGYAIYF,TGTGCCAGCAGTGTCGGGACAGGGTACGCCATATATTTT
TRBV4-1,.,.,TRBJ1-6,CASSLLRAGGSPLHF,TGCGCCAGCAGCCTACTTCGGGCAGGTGGATCACCCCTCCACTTT
TRBV4-2,TRBD1,few,TRBJ2-3,CASSPGTGDRVTQYF,TGTGCCAGCAGCCCCGGGACAGGGGATCGAGTTACGCAGTATTTT
TRBV6-5,.,.,TRBJ2-1,CAAGVDSRLNEQFF,TGTGCCGCGGGCGTAGATAGCCGACTGAATGAGCAGTTCTTC
TRBV6-2/TRBV6-3,TRBD2,few,TRBJ2-7,CASTIQAGATYEQYF,TGTGCCAGCACCATCCAAGCGGGGGCGACCTACGAGCAGTACTTC
TRBV28,TRBD2,.,TRBJ2-6,CASSLYPGLALTSGANVLTF,TGTGCCAGCAGTTTATACCCCGGACTAGCGCTTACTTCTGGGGCCAACGTCCTGACTTTC
TRBV15,TRBD2,.,TRBJ2-1,CATSGSGRAIDEQFF,TGTGCCACCAGCGGGAGCGGGAGGGCCATCGATGAGCAGTTCTTC
TRBV27,.,few,TRBJ1-1,CASSFMGMNTEAFF,TGTGCCAGCAGTTTTATGGGGATGAACACTGAAGCTTTCTTT
TRBV20-1,.,.,TRBJ2-3,CSAANIVTDTQYF,TGCAGTGCTGCTAACATCGTCACAGATACGCAGTATTTT
TRBV7-2,TRBD2,many,TRBJ2-1,CASSLTSGGYNEQFF,TGTGCCAGCAGCCTTACTAGCGGGGGTTACAATGAGCAGTTCTTC
TRBV12-3/TRBV12-4,.,many,TRBJ1-5,CASSFDSTKGPQHF,TGTGCCAGCAGCTTCGACAGCACAAAGGGGCCCCAGCATTTT
TRBV15,.,few,TRBJ2-2,CATGRYTGELFF,TGTGCCACCGGCCGATACACCGGGGAGCTGTTTTTT
TRBV2,TRBD2,.,TRBJ2-3,CASEGTSGRRSADTQYF,TGTGCCAGTGAGGGAACTAGCGGGAGGAGATCGGCAGATACGCAGTATTTT
TRBV28,TRBD1,.,TRBJ1-5,CASSLPGTGGQPQHF,TGTGCCAGCAGTTTACCCGGGACAGGTGGACAGCCCCAGCATTTT
TRBV4-2,TRBD1,.,TRBJ2-1,CASSQGDRVHNEQFF,TGTGCCAGCAGCCAAGGGGACAGGGTCCACAATGAGCAGTTCTTC
TRBV7-8,.,few,TRBJ2-7,CASSLVATGLYEQYF,TGTGCCAGCAGCTTAGTGGCGACAGGACTCTACGAGCAGTACTTC
TRBV20-1,.,.,TRBJ2-2,CSARDLGGYPNTGELFF,TGCAGTGCTAGAGATCTGGGGGGCTATCCTAACACCGGGGAGCTGTTTTTT
TRBV10-3,.,once,TRBJ1-5,CAIRGDSNQPQHF,TGTGCCATCAGGGGGGACAGCAATCAGCCCCAGCATTTT
TRBV4-1,.,few,TRBJ1-2,CASRPVGRNYGYTF,TGCGCCAGCAGGCCGGTGGGGAGGAACTATGGCTACACCTTC
TRBV30,.,.,TRBJ2-3,CAWSASWRDTQYF,TGTGCCTGGAGCGCAAGTTGGAGAGATACGCAGTATTTT
TRBV12-3/TRBV12-4,TRBD1,many,TRBJ2-3,CASSLGQGATVDTQYF,TGTGCCAGCAGTTTAGGACAGGGGGCGACGGTAGATACGCAGTATTTT
TRBV6-2/TRBV6-3,.,few,TRBJ1-2,CASSYLGANYGYTF,TGTGCCAGCAGTTACCTGGGAGCTAACTATGGCTACACCTTC
TRBV19,TRBD2,few,TRBJ2-1,CASQRWAGGSSGSNEQFF,TGTGCCAGTCAGAGATGGGCAGGGGGAAGTAGCGGGAGCAATGAGCAGTTCTTC
TRBV7-9,.,few,TRBJ2-7,CASSFGGTEQYF,TGTGCCAGCAGCTTTGGGGGGACTGAGCAGTACTTC
TRBV2,TRBD2,.,TRBJ2-1,CASRLLAGAYNEQFF,TGTGCCAGCAGATTACTAGCGGGAGCCTACAATGAGCAGTTCTTC
TRBV28,.,.,TRBJ1-6,CASSLRNSPLHF,TGTGCCAGCAGTTTAAGGAATTCACCCCTCCACTTT
TRBV7-2,.,few,TRBJ1-1,CASSLAPTRNTEAFF,TGTGCCAGCAGCTTAGCGCCCACCAGGAACACTGAAGCTTTCTTT
TRBV12-3/TRBV12-4,.,.,TRBJ1-5,CASSPGARYQPQHF,TGTGCCAGCAGCCCAGGGGCGCGGTATCAGCCCCAGCATTTT
TRBV27,.,.,TRBJ2-7,CASSLSRNHEQYF,TGTGCCAGCAGTCTCTCAAGAAACCACGAGCAGTACTTC
TRBV5-4,TRBD2,few,TRBJ2-7,CASSRSGTSEQYF,TGTGCCAGCAGCAGATCCGGGACTAGCGAGCAGTACTTC
TRBV28,.,few,TRBJ2-4,CASTLPGIDIQYF,TGTGCCAGCACTTTACCAGGAATTGACATTCAGTACTTC
TRBV7-3,.,.,TRBJ2-3,CASSRYYTDTQYF,TGTGCCAGCAGCCGATATTACACAGATACGCAGTATTTT
TRBV7-2,.,many,TRBJ2-1,CASSPGIAAPHNEQFF,TGTGCCAGCAGCCCTGGGATAGCGGCTCCTCACAATGAGCAGTTCTTC
TRBV5-1,TRBD1,few,TRBJ1-2,CASSYGQGHGGYTF,TGCGCCAGCAGCTACGGACAGGGCCACGGAGGCTACACCTTC
TRBV7-2,TRBD2,many,TRBJ2-7,CASSWGLAGRSDEQYF,TGTGCCAGCAGCTGGGGACTAGCGGGGAGATCGGACGAGCAGTACTTC
TRBV11-3,.,.,TRBJ2-3,CASSPLAASRTDTQYF,TGTGCCAGCAGCCCCTTGGCGGCTAGCAGAACAGATACGCAGTATTTT
TRBV20-1,TRBD2,.,TRBJ2-7,CSARDGAGDFYEQYF,TGCAGTGCTAGAGACGGCGCGGGAGATTTTTACGAGCAGTACTTC
TRBV7-2,.,many,TRBJ2-3,CASSPRDTQYF,TGTGCCAGCAGCCCCCGGGATACGCAGTATTTT
TRBV9,.,.,TRBJ2-3,CASSVARGTQYF,TGTGCCAGCAGCGTAGCTCGGGGAACGCAGTATTTT
TRBV19,.,.,TRBJ2-5,CASSTRQHQETQYF,TGTGCCAGTAGTACCAGACAGCACCAAGAGACCCAGTACTTC
TRBV2,TRBD1,few,TRBJ2-3,CASSGDRGLTDTQYF,TGTGCCAGCAGCGGGGACAGGGGGTTAACAGATACGCAGTATTTT
TRBV6-2/TRBV6-3,TRBD2,.,TRBJ2-3,CASSYGTSRYTDTQYF,TGTGCCAGCAGTTACGGGACTAGCAGATACACAGATACGCAGTATTTT
TRBV7-2,.,many,TRBJ2-5,CASSSPGEETQYF,TGTGCCAGCAGCTCCCCGGGGGAAGAGACCCAGTACTTC
TRBV12-3/TRBV12-4,.,many,TRBJ1-2,CASSVRSVASLAYGYTF,TGTGCCAGCAGCGTACGATCGGTGGCAAGCCTTGCGTATGGCTACACCTTC
TRBV24-1,TRBD1,.,TRBJ2-1,CATSLLDRDRGEQFF,TGTGCCACCAGTCTATTGGACAGGGATCGGGGTGAGCAGTTCTTC
TRBV6-1,TRBD1,few,TRBJ2-7,CASSYEDRTYEQYF,TGTGCCAGCAGTTATGAGGACAGGACCTACGAGCAGTACTTC
TRBV30,.,once,TRBJ1-1,CAWKVTGTVNTEAFF,TGTGCCTGGAAGGTAACCGGGACGGTGAACACTGAAGCTTTCTTT
TRBV29-1,TRBD2,.,TRBJ2-3,CSVESTSYSTDTQYF,TGCAGCGTTGAATCGACTAGCTATAGCACAGATACGCAGTATTTT
TRBV12-3/TRBV12-4,TRBD2,.,TRBJ2-3,CASSSRVAGNTDTQYF,TGTGCCAGCAGCTCACGGGTAGCGGGGAACACAGATACGCAGTATTTT